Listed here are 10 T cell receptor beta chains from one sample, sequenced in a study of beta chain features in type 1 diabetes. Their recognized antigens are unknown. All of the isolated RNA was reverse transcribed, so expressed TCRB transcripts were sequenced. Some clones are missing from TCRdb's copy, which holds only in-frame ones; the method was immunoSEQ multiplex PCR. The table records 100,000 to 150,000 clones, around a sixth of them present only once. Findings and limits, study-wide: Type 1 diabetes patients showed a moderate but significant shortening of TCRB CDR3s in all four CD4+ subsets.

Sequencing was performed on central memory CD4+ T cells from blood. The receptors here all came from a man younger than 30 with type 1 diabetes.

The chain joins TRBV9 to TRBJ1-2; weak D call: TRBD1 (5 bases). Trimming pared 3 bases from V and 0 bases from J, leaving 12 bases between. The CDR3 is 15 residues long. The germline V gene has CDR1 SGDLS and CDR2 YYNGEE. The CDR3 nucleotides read TGTGCCAGCAGCGCCGGGGCAGCCGCTAACTATGGCTACACCTTC. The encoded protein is CASSAGAAANYGYTF.

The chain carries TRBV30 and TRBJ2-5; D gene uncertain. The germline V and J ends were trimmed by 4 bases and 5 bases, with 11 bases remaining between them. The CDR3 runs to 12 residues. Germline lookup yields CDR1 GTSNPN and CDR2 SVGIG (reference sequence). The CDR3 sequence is CAWTSWGETQYF. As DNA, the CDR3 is TGTGCCTGGACCAGCTGGGGTGAGACCCAGTACTTC.

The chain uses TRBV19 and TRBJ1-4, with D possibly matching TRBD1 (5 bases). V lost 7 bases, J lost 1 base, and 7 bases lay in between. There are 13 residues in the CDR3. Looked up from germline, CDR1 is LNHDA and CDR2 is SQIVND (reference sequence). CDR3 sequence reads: CASTRGTNEKLFF. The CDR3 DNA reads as TGTGCCAGTACAAGGGGAACTAATGAAAAACTGTTTTTT.

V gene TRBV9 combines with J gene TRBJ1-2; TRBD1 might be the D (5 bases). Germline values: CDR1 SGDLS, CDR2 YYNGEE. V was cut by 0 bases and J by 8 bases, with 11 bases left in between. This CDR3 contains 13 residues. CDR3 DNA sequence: TGTGCCAGCAGCGTAGGCAGGGAGGACGGCTACACCTTC. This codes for CASSVGREDGYTF.

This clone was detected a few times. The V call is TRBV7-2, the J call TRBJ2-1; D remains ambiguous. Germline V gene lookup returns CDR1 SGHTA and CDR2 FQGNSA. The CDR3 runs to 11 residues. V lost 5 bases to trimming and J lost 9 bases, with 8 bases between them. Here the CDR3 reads CASSPVGEQFF. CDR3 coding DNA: TGTGCCAGCAGCCCCGTAGGTGAGCAGTTCTTC.

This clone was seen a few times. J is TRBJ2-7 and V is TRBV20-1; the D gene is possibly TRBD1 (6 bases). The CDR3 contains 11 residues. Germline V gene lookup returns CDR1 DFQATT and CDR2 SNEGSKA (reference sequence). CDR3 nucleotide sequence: TGCAGCACAGGGTACTCCTACGAGCAGTACTTC. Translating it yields CSTGYSYEQYF.

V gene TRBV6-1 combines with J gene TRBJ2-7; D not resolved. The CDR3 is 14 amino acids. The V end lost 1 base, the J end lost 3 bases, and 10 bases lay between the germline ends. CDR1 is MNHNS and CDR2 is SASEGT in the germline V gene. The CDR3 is CASSEVGIDYEQYF. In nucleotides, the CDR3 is TGTGCCAGCAGTGAAGTAGGCATTGACTACGAGCAGTACTTC.

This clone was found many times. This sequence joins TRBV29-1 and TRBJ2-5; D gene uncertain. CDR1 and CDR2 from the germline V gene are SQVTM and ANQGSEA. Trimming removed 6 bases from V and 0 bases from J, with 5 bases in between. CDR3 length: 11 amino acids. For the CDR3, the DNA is TGCAGCGTGTGGAACCAAGAGACCCAGTACTTC. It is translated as CSVWNQETQYF.

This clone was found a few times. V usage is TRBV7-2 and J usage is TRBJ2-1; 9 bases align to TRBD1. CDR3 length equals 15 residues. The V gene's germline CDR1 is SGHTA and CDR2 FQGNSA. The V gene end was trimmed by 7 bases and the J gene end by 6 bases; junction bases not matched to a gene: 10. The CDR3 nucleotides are TGTGCCAGCACCTCCGGGACAGGGTTTCGCAATGAGCAGTTCTTC. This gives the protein CASTSGTGFRNEQFF.

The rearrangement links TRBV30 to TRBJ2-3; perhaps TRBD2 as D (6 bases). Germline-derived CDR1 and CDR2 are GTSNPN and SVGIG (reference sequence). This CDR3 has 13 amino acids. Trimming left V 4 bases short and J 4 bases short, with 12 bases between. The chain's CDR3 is CAWTLRRADTQYF. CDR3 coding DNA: TGTGCCTGGACCCTTAGGAGGGCAGATACGCAGTATTTT.